This T cell receptor beta chain was sequenced during a study of T cell responses to AZD1222 COVID-19 vaccine. Findings of the study overall: Baseline seropositivity characterized only six AZD1222 recipients. Of spike-specific TCRs, nearly half reportedly target regions left unmutated in variants. Vaccine-associated CD4 TCRs ranged over spike, dominating at 160-218 and 743-854.

Only in-frame clones appear in the TCRdb table, and some are missing; sequencing was by immunoSEQ multiplex PCR. There are about 81,000 clones in the sample; less than 95% occur only once, and around 8% lies in the top ten. Second-dose recipients at about 4 or about 12 weeks were treated as one pooled group. V was shortened by 5 bases and J by 2 bases, with 12 bases between the two germline ends. The CDR3 is 14 amino acids. Germline V gene sequence: CDR1 MNHEY, CDR2 SVGAGI. A note on this clone: The antigen is unknown.

The chain uses TRBV6-5 and TRBJ1-2; D call uncertain. The TCR comes from an adult who received the AZD1222 COVID-19 vaccine. The starting material was peripheral blood, obtained 28 days after the second AZD1222 dose. The CDR3 DNA reads as TGTGCCAGCAGTCTACATCAAGGGAACTATGGCTACACCTTC. It encodes CASSLHQGNYGYTF.